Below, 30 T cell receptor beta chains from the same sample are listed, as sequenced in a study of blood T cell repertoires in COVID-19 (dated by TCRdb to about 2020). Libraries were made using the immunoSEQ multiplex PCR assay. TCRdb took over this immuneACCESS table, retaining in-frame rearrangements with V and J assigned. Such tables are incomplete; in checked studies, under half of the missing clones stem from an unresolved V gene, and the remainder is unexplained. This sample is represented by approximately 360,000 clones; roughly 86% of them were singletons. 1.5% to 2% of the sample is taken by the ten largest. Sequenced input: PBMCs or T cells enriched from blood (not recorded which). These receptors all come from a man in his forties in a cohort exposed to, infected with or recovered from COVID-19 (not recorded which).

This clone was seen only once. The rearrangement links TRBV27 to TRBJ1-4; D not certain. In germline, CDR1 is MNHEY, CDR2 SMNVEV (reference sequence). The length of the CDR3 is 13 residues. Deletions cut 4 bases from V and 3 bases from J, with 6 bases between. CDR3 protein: CASSYFPNEKLFF. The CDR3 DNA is TGTGCCAGCAGTTACTTTCCTAATGAAAAACTGTTTTTT.

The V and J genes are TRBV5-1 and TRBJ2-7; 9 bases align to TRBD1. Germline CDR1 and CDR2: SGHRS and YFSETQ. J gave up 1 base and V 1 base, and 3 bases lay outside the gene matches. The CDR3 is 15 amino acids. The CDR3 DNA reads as TGCGCCAGCAGCTTGTTGGGACAGGGATCCTACGAGCAGTACTTC. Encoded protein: CASSLLGQGSYEQYF.

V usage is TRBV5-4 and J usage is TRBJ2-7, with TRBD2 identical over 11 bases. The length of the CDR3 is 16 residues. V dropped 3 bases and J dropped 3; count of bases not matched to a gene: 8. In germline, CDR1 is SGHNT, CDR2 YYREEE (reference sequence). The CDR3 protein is CASSSAGTSGSYEQYF. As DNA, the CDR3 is TGTGCCAGCAGCTCAGCCGGGACTAGCGGTAGCTACGAGCAGTACTTC.

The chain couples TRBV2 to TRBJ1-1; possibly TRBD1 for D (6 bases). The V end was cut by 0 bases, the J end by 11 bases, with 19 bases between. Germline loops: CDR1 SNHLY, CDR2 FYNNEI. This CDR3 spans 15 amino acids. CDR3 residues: CASSEALSGTGRAFF. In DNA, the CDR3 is TGTGCCAGCAGTGAAGCGCTTTCGGGAACAGGGCGGGCTTTCTTT.

The CDR3 here is CASSDTRADTQYF. Written as DNA, the CDR3 is TGTGCCAGCAGCGATACACGGGCAGATACGCAGTATTTT. V is TRBV11-2 and J is TRBJ2-3; no reliable D call. Germline lookup yields CDR1 SGHAT and CDR2 FQNNGV. The V end lost 5 bases, the J end lost 4 bases, and 10 bases lay between the germline ends. The CDR3 sequence is 13 residues long.

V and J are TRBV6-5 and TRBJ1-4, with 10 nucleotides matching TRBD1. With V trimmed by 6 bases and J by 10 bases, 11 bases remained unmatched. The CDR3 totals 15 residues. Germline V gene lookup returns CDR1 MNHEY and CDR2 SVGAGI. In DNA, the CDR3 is TGTGCCAGCAGGGGAACGGACAGGGGGATCGGAAAACTGTTTTTT. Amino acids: CASRGTDRGIGKLFF.

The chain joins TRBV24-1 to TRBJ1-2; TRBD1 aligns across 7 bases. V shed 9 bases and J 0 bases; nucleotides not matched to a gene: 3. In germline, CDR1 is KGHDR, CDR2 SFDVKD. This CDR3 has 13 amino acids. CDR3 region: CATGDSTNYGYTF. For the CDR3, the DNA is TGTGCCACCGGGGACAGTACTAACTATGGCTACACCTTC.

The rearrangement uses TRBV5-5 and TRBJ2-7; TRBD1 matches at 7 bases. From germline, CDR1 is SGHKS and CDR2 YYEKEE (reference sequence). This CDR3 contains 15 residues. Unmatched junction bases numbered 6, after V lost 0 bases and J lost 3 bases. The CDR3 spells CASSLDRGGVYEQYF. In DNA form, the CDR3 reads TGTGCCAGCAGCTTGGACAGGGGCGGTGTCTACGAGCAGTACTTC.

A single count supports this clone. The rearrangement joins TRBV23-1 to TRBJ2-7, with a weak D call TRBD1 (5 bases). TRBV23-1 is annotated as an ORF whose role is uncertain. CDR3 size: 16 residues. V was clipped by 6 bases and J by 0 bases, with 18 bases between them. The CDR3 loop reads CASSLRTTASSYEQYF. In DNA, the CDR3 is TGCGCCAGCAGCCTTAGAACGACAGCTAGCTCCTACGAGCAGTACTTC.

CDR3 sequence (DNA): TGTGCCAGCAGCTTCGACAGGGACTATGGCTACACCTTC. The encoded protein is CASSFDRDYGYTF. V is TRBV5-4 and J is TRBJ1-2; 7 nucleotides agree with TRBD1. CDR1 SGHNT and CDR2 YYREEE come from the germline V gene (reference sequence). This CDR3 has 13 amino acids. V was pared by 2 bases and J by 3 bases, with 1 base of the junction left unmatched.

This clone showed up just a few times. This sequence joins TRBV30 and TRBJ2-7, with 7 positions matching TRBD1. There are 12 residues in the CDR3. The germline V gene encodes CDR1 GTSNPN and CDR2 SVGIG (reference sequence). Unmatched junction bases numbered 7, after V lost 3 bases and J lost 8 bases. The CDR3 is CAWRLDRDKQYF. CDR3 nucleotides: TGTGCCTGGAGGTTAGACAGGGACAAGCAGTACTTC.

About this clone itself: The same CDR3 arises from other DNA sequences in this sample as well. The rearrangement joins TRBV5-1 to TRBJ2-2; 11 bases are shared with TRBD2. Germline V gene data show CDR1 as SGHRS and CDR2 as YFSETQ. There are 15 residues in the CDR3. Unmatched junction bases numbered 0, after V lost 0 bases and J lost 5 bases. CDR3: CASSLGLAGTGELFF. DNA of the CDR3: TGCGCCAGCAGCTTGGGACTAGCGGGGACCGGGGAGCTGTTTTTT.

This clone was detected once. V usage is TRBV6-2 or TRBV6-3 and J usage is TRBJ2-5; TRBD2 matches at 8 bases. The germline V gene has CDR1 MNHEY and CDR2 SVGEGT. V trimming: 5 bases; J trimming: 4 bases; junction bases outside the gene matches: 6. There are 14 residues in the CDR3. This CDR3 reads CASSIGLASETQYF. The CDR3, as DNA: TGTGCCAGCAGTATAGGACTAGCCTCAGAGACCCAGTACTTC.

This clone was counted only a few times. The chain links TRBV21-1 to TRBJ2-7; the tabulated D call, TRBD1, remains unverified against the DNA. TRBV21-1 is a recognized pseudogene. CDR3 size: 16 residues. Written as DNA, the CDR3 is TGTGCCAGCAGCAAAGGACAGGGGGCGTCCTCCTACGAGCAGTACTTC. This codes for CASSKGQGASSYEQYF.

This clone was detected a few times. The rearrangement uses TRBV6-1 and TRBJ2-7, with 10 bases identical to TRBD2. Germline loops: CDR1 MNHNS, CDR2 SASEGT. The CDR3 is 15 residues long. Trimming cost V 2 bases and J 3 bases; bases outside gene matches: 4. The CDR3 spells CASSEYASGSYEQYF. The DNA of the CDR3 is TGTGCCAGCAGTGAATACGCTAGCGGGAGCTACGAGCAGTACTTC.

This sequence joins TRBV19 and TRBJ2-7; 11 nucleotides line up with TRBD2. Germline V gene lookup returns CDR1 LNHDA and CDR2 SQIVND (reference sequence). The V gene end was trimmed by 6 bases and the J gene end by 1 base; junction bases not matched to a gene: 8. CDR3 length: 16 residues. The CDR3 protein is CASRNGLAGLSYEQYF. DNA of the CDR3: TGTGCCAGTAGAAATGGACTAGCGGGTCTTTCCTACGAGCAGTACTTC.

The chain's CDR3 is CASSLVREGPGELFF. DNA for the CDR3: TGTGCCAGCAGCTTAGTGCGGGAGGGCCCCGGGGAGCTGTTTTTT. The chain uses TRBV7-2 and TRBJ2-2; 9 bases map to TRBD2. CDR3 length: 15 amino acids. V gave up 1 base and J gave up 6 bases; unmatched junction bases: 3. Germline V lookup: CDR1 SGHTA, CDR2 FQGNSA. Full variable domain (missing parts from reference TRBV7-2 and TRBJ2-2): GAGVSQSPSNKVTEKGKDVELRCDPISGHTALYWYRQSLGQGLEFLIYFQGNSAPDKSGLPSDRFSAERTGGSVSTLTIQRTQQEDSAVYLCASSLVREGPGELFFGEGSRLTVL.

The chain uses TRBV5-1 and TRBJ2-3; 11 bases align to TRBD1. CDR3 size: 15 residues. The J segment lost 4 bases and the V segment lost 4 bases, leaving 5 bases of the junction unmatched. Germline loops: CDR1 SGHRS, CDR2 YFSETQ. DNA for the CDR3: TGCGCCAGCAGCACCGGGACAGGGGGGGCAGATACGCAGTATTTT. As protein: CASSTGTGGADTQYF.

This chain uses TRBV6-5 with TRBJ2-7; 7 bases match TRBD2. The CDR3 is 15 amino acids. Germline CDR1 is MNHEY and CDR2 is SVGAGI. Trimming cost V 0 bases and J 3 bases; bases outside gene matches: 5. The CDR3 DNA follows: TGTGCCAGCAGTTACTCGGGAGGGGTCCACTACGAGCAGTACTTC. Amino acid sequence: CASSYSGGVHYEQYF.

CDR3 DNA: TGTGCCAGCAGCCCCCCGGGGGGGAAGACTGAAGCTTTCTTT. This encodes CASSPPGGKTEAFF. The V gene is TRBV9, the J gene TRBJ1-1, with a tentative D call TRBD1 (5 bases). The CDR3 loop spans 14 amino acids. CDR1 and CDR2 (germline): SGDLS, YYNGEE. Trimming shortened V by 4 bases and J by 5 bases, and 15 bases separated the two germline ends.

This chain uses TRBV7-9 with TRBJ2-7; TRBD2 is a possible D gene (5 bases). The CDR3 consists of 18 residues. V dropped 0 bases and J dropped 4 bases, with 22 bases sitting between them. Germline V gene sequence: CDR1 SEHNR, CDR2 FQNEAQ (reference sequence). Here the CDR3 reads CASSLARAGGSGQYEQYF. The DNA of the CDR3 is TGTGCCAGCAGCTTAGCGCGGGCAGGCGGATCCGGGCAATACGAGCAGTACTTC.

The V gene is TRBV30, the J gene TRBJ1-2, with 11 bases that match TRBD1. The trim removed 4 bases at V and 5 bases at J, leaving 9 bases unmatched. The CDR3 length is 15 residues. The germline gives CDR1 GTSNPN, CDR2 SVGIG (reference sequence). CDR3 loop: CAWTNRDRGRYGYTF. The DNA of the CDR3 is TGTGCCTGGACGAACCGGGACAGGGGGAGGTATGGCTACACCTTC.

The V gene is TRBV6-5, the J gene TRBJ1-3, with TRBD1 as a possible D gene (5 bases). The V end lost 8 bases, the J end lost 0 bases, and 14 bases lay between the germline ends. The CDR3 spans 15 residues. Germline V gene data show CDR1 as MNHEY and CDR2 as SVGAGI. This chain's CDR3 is CASGGWTLSGNTIYF. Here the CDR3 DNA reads TGTGCCAGCGGGGGGTGGACCCTCTCTGGAAACACCATATATTTT.

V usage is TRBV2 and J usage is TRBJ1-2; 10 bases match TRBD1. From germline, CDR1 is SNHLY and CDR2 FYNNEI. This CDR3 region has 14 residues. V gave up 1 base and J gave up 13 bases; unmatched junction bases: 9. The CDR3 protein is CASSEGDRGRERTF. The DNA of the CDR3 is TGTGCCAGCAGTGAAGGCGACAGGGGGCGGGAGCGCACCTTC.

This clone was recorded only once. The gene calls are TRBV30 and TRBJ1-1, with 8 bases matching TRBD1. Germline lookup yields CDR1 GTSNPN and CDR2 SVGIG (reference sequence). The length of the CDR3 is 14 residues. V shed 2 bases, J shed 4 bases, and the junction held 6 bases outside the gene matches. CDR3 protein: CAWSRQGMLTEAFF. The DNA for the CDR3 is TGTGCCTGGAGTAGACAGGGGATGCTCACTGAAGCTTTCTTT.

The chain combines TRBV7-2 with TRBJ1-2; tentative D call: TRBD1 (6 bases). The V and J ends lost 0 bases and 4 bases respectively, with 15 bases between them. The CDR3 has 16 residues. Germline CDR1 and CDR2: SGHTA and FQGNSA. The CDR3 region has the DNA TGTGCCAGCAGCTTAGCGAACAGGGCTTACACCTATGGCTACACCTTC. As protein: CASSLANRAYTYGYTF.

CDR3 protein: CASSVGLAAEQYF. The CDR3 DNA reads as TGTGCCAGCAGCGTGGGACTAGCGGCCGAGCAGTACTTC. The chain is built from TRBV7-2 and TRBJ2-7; 11 nucleotides match TRBD2. The CDR3 contains 13 residues. Per germline, CDR1 SGHTA and CDR2 FQGNSA. V dropped 5 bases and J dropped 6; count of bases not matched to a gene: 3.

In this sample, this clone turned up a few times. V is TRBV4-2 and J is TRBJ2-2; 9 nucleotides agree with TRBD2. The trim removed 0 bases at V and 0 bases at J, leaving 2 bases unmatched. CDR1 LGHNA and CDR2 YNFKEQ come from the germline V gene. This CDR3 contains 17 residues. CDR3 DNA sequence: TGTGCCAGCAGCCAAGAGCGACTAGCGGCGAACACCGGGGAGCTGTTTTTT. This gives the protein CASSQERLAANTGELFF.

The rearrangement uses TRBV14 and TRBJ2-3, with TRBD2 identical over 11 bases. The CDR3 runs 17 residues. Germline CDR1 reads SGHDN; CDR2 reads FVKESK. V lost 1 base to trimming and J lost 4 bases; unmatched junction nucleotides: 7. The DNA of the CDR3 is TGTGCCAGCAGCCAAGGGCGGCTTAGCGGGAGGGCAGATACGCAGTATTTT. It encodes CASSQGRLSGRADTQYF.

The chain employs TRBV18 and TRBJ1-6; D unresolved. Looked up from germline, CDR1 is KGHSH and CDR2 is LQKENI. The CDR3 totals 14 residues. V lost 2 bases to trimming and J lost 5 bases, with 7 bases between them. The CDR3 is CASSPVADNSPLHF. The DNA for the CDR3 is TGTGCCAGCTCACCAGTGGCGGATAATTCACCCCTCCACTTT.